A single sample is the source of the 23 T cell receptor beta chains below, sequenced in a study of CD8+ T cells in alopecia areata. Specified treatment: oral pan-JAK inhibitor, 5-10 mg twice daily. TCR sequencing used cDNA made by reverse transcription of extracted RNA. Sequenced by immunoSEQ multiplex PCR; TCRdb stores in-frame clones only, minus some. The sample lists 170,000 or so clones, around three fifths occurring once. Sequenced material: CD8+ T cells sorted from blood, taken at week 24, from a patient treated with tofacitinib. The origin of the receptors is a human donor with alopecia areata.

This CDR3 reads CASEGGSTGELFF. In nucleotides, the CDR3 is TGTGCTAGTGAGGGAGGTAGCACCGGGGAGCTGTTTTTT. V usage is TRBV12-5 and J usage is TRBJ2-2; a possible D gene is TRBD2 (6 bases). Germline CDR1 and CDR2: LGHNT and FRNRAP. The V gene lost 7 bases and the J gene lost 4 bases, with 10 bases spanning the gap. This CDR3 has 13 residues.

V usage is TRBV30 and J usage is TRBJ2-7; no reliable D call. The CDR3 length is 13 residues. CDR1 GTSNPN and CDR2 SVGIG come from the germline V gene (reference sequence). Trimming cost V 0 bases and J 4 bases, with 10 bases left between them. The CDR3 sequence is CAWSVDWAYEQYF. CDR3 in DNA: TGTGCCTGGAGTGTAGATTGGGCATACGAGCAGTACTTC.

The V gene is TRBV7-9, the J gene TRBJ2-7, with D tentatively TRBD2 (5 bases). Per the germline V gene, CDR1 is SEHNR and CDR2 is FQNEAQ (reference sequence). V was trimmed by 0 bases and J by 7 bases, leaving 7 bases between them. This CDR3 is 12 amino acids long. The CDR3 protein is CASSLARREQYF. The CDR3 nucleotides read TGTGCCAGCAGCTTAGCGCGGAGGGAGCAGTACTTC.

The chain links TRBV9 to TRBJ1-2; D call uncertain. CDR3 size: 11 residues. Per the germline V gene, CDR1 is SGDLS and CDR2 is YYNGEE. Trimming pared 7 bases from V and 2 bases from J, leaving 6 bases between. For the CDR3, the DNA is TGTGCCAGCGACACGAACTATGGCTACACCTTC. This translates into CASDTNYGYTF.

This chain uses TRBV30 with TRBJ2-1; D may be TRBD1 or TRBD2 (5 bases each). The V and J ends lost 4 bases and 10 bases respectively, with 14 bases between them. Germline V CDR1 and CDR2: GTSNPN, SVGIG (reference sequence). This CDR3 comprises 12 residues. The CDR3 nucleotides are TGTGCCTGGACTCCACCCGGGGCAGAGCAGTTCTTC. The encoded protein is CAWTPPGAEQFF.

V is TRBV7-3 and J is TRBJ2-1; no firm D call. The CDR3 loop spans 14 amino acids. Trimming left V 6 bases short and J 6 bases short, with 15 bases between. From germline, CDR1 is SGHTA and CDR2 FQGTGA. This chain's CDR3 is CASRRTPRINEQFF. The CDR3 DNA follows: TGTGCCAGCAGAAGGACCCCGAGGATCAATGAGCAGTTCTTC.

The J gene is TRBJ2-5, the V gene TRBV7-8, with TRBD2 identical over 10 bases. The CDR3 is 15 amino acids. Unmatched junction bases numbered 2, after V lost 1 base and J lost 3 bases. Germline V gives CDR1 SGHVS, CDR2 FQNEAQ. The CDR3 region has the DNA TGTGCCAGCAGCTTAGGGCTAGCGGGGGAAGAGACCCAGTACTTC. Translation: CASSLGLAGEETQYF.

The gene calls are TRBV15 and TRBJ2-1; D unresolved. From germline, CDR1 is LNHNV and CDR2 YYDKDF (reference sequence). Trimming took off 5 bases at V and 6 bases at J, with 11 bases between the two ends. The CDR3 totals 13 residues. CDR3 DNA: TGTGCCACCAGCCTCCGACTCGGCAATGAGCAGTTCTTC. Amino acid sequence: CATSLRLGNEQFF.

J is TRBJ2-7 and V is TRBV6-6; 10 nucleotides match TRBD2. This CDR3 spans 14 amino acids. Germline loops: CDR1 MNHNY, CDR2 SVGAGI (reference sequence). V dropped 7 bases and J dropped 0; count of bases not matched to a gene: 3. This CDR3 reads CASTASGSSYEQYF. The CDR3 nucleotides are TGTGCCAGCACGGCTAGCGGGAGCTCCTACGAGCAGTACTTC.

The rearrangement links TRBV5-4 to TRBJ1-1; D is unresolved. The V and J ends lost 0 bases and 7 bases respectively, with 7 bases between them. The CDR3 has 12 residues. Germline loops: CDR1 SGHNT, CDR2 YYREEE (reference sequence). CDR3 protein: CASSLGRDEAFF. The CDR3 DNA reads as TGTGCCAGCAGCTTGGGGCGGGATGAAGCTTTCTTT. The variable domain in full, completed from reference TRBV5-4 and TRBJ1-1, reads ETGVTQSPTHLIKTRGQQVTLRCSSQSGHNTVSWYQQALGQGPQFIFQYYREEENGRGNFPPRFSGLQFPNYSSELNVNALELDDSALYLCASSLGRDEAFFGQGTRLTVV.

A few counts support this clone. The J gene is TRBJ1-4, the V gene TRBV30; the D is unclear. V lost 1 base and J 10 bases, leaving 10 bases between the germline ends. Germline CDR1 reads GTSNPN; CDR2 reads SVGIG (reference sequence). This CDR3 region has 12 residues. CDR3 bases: TGTGCCTGGAGTGGGGATCAAGTAAAACTGTTTTTT. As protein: CAWSGDQVKLFF.

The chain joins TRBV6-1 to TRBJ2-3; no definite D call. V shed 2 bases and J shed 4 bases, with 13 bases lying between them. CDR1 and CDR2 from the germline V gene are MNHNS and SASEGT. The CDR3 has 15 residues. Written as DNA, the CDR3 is TGTGCCAGCAGTGAATTTGAGGCCTCCCCAGATACGCAGTATTTT. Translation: CASSEFEASPDTQYF.

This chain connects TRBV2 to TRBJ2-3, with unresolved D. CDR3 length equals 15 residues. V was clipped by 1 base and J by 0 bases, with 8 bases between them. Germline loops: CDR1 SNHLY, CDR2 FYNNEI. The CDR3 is CASSEETLSTDTQYF. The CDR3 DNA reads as TGTGCCAGCAGTGAAGAGACCCTTAGCACAGATACGCAGTATTTT.

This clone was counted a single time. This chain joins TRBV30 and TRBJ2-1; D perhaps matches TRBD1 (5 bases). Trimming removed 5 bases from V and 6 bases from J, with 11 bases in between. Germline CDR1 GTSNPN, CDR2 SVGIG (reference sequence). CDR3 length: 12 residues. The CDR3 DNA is TGTGCCTGGGAAACAGGACGCAATGAGCAGTTCTTC. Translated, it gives CAWETGRNEQFF.

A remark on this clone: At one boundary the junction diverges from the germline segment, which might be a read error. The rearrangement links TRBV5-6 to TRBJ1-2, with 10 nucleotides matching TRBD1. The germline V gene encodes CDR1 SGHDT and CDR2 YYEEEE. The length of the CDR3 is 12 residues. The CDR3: CASSLGSGTGVF. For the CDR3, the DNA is TGTGCCAGCAGCTTAGGATCCGGGACAGGGGTTTTC.

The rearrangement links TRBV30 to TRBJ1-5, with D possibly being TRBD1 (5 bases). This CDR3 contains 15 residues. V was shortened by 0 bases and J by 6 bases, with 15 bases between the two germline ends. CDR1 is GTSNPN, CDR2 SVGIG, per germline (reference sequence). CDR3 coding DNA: TGTGCCTGGAGTGTAAAAAGTGGGGGAATTCAGCCCCAGCATTTT. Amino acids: CAWSVKSGGIQPQHF.

This chain's CDR3 is CASREGTGPPTDTQYF. The CDR3 coding sequence is TGTGCCAGCAGGGAGGGGACAGGGCCGCCCACAGATACGCAGTATTTT. The V call is TRBV11-1, the J call TRBJ2-3; TRBD1 aligns across 9 bases. With 6 bases clipped from V and 2 bases from J, the junction kept 9 bases outside the gene matches. Germline CDR1 is SGHAT and CDR2 is FQDESV (reference sequence). The CDR3 is 16 amino acids.

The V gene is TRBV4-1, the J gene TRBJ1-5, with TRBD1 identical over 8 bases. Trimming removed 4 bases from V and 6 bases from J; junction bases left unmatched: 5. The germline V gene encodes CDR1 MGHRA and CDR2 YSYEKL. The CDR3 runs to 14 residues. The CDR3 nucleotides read TGCGCCAGCAGCCCGACAGGGGTAAGTCAGCCCCAGCATTTT. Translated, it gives CASSPTGVSQPQHF.

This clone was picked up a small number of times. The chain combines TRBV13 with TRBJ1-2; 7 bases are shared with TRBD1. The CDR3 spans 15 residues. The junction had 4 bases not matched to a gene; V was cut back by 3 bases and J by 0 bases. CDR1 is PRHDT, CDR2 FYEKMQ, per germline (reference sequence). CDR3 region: CASSFTGQANYGYTF. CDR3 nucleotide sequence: TGTGCCAGCAGCTTCACAGGACAGGCTAACTATGGCTACACCTTC.

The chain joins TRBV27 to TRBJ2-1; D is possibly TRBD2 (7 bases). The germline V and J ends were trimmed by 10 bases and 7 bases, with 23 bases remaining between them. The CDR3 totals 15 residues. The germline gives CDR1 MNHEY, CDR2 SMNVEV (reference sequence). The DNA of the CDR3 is TGTGCCAACACTCTCGCGGGGGCCGACGATAATGAGCAGTTCTTC. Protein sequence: CANTLAGADDNEQFF.

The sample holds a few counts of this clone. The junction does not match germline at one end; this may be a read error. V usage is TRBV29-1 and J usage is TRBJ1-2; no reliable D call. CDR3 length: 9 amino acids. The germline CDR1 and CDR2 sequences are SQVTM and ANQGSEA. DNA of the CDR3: TGCAGCGTTGAAGGGGTAAGCCCCTTC. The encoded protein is CSVEGVSPF.

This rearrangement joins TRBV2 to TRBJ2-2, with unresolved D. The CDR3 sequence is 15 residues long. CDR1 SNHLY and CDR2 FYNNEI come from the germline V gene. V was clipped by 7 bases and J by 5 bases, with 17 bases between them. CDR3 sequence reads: CASTTTLGGTGELFF. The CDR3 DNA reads TGTGCCAGCACTACGACGTTGGGTGGGACCGGGGAGCTGTTTTTT.

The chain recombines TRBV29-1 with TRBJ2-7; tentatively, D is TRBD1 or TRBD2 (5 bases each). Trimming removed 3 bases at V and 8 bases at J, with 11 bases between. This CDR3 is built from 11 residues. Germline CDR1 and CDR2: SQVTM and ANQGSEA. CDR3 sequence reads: CSVDTPGQQYF. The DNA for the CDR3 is TGCAGCGTTGATACCCCGGGACAGCAGTACTTC.